The 5 T cell receptor beta chains below were found in one sample sequenced in a study of OX40 agonist ivuxolimab in advanced cancers. Libraries were prepared by immunoSEQ multiplex PCR; TCRdb keeps only in-frame clonotypes and omits some of them. The sample shows about 64,000 clones, around 84% of them seen only once. The sample in question was CD4+ or CD8+ T cells sorted from blood, obtained in a trial of the OX40 agonist ivuxolimab. These receptor sequences come from an adult with an advanced solid tumor such as melanoma, head and neck, liver or kidney cancer.

This chain uses TRBV5-4 with TRBJ2-1, with 11 bases identical to TRBD2. CDR1 is SGHNT and CDR2 is YYREEE in the germline V gene (reference sequence). The CDR3 runs 19 residues. Germline trimming cut 3 bases from V and 6 bases from J; bases unmatched to any gene: 17. DNA of the CDR3: TGTGCCAGCAGCTACGGAGGTCTAGCGGGAGGCCTAAGTCCCAATGAGCAGTTCTTC. Its translation is CASSYGGLAGGLSPNEQFF.

J is TRBJ2-3 and V is TRBV5-4; D gene unclear. V lost 0 bases, J lost 2 bases, and 1 base lay in between. CDR1 is SGHNT, CDR2 YYREEE, per germline (reference sequence). The CDR3 sequence is 12 residues long. The CDR3 DNA follows: TGTGCCAGCAGCTTGGACACAGATACGCAGTATTTT. Translated, it gives CASSLDTDTQYF.

The chain recombines TRBV28 with TRBJ1-4; 9 bases map to TRBD1. The V gene end was trimmed by 3 bases and the J gene end by 0 bases; junction bases not matched to a gene: 5. Germline V lookup: CDR1 MDHEN, CDR2 SYDVKM. CDR3 size: 17 residues. The CDR3 bases are TGTGCCAGCAGTTTTTATACAGGGGGCACAACTAATGAAAAACTGTTTTTT. This codes for CASSFYTGGTTNEKLFF.

V usage is TRBV5-4 and J usage is TRBJ1-1; D is possibly TRBD1 (5 bases). CDR3 length equals 15 residues. Trimming took 1 base from V and 1 from J, leaving 11 bases between them. CDR1 is SGHNT, CDR2 YYREEE, per germline (reference sequence). CDR3 amino acids: CASSLRNRWNTEAFF. CDR3 nucleotides: TGTGCCAGCAGCTTGCGGAACAGGTGGAACACTGAAGCTTTCTTT.

This clone was recorded only once. CDR3 DNA sequence: TGTGCCAGCTCACCACCGTTGGGGACAGAGGCCTACGAGCAGTACTTC. Translation gives CASSPPLGTEAYEQYF. This chain connects TRBV18 to TRBJ2-7; TRBD1 matches 7 bases. Germline lookup yields CDR1 KGHSH and CDR2 LQKENI. The ends lost 0 bases at V and 2 bases at J; junction bases unmatched: 7. There are 16 residues in the CDR3.